This T cell receptor beta chain was identified in a study of identical twins. The CDR3 totals 18 residues. CDR1 is SGHAT and CDR2 is FQNNGV in the germline V gene. The trim removed 1 base at V and 2 bases at J, leaving 7 bases unmatched. For this clonotype: Its antigen is currently unknown.

Overall study results and limits: With monozygotic twins, out-of-frame TCR alpha sharing exceeded what models estimated.

Template switching supplied a universal primer site; unique molecular identifiers were carried on the cDNA. Each CDR3 protein gets one entry after TCRdb re-called the 5' RACE reads with MiXCR. The data show hundreds of thousands of distinct CDR3 sequences, more than 9% seen once. These data were also filed under a second study, of yellow fever vaccine responses in identical twins.

The TCR comes from a woman aged 18-35 years in good health. Material for sequencing was CD8+ T cells sorted from blood. The J gene is TRBJ2-1, the V gene TRBV11-2; 11 bases fit TRBD2. The CDR3 loop is CASSLGRASGGPYNEQFF. CDR3 sequence (DNA): TGTGCCAGCAGCTTAGGTCGGGCTAGCGGGGGGCCCTACAATGAGCAGTTCTTC. The full variable domain, in which reference TRBV11-2 and TRBJ2-1 provide the parts outside the CDR3, is EAGVAQSPRYKIIEKRQSVAFWCNPISGHATLYWYQQILGQGPKLLIQFQNNGVVDDSQLPKDRFSAERLKGVDSTLKIQPAKLEDSAVYLCASSLGRASGGPYNEQFFGPGTRLTVL.